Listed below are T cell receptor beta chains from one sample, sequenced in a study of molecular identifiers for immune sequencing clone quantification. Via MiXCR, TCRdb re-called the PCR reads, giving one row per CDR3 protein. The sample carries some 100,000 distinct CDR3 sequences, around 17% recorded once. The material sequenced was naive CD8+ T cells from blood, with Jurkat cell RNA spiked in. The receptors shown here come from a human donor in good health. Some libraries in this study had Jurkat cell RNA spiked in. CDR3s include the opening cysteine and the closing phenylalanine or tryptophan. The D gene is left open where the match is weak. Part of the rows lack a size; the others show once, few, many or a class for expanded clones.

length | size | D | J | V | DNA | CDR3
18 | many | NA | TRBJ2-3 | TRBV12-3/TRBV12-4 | TGTGCCAGCAGTTTAGAAGGCCTTGGGGAAACCAACACAGATACGCAGTATTTT | CASSLEGLGETNTDTQYF
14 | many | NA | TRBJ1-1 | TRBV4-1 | TGCGCCAGCAGCCAGCAGGGGTTGGTGGCTGAAGCTTTCTTT | CASSQQGLVAEAFF
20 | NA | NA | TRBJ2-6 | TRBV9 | TGTGCCAGCAGCGTAGTTGAGTCTAGCCTAGGGTTGTCTGGGGCCAACGTCCTGACTTTC | CASSVVESSLGLSGANVLTF
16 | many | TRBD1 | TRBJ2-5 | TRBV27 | TGTGCCAGCAGCCCCCAGACAGGGGGCGTCGGAGAGACCCAGTACTTC | CASSPQTGGVGETQYF
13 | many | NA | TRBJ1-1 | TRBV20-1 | TGCAGTGCTAGAGATCTGGGAACAGCTGAAGCTTTCTTT | CSARDLGTAEAFF
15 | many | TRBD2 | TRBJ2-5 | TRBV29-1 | TGCAGCGTTGAAGGGACTAGCGGAGATCAAGAGACCCAGTACTTC | CSVEGTSGDQETQYF
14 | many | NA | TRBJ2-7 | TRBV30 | TGTGCCTGGAGTAAAGTTTATCATCCCTACGAGCAGTACTTC | CAWSKVYHPYEQYF
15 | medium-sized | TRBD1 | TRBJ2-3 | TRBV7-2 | TGTGCCAGTCCCGGGGGACAGGGGCCCACAGATACGCAGTATTTT | CASPGGQGPTDTQYF
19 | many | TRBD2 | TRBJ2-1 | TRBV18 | TGTGCCAGCTCAAGGACTAGCGGGGGTGAGATCGGGTCCTACAATGAGCAGTTCTTC | CASSRTSGGEIGSYNEQFF
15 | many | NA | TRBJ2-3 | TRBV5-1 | TGCGCCAGCAGCTTGGAGAACAGTGTCACAGATACGCAGTATTTT | CASSLENSVTDTQYF
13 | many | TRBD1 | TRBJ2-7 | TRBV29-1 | TGCAGCGTTTCCGGGACAGGGTACTCCGAGCAGTACTTC | CSVSGTGYSEQYF
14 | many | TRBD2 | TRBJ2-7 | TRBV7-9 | TGTGCCAGCAGCTCGCCCGGGACTAGCTCCGAGCAGTACTTC | CASSSPGTSSEQYF
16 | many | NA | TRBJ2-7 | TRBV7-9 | TGTGCCAGCAGCCTATCCGGACAGCTAAGCTCCTACGAGCAGTACTTC | CASSLSGQLSSYEQYF